What follows describes a single T cell receptor beta chain. The CDR3 length is 15 residues. Germline CDR1 SGHRS, CDR2 YFSETQ. V shed 6 bases and J shed 8 bases, with 23 bases lying between them. The control group consisted of healthy donors matched for age and sex. TEMRA cells were FACS-enriched, unlike CD8+ and CD4+ T cells, which were negatively isolated. cDNA came from 0.5 to 1 ug RNA primed by random hexamers. MiXCR, run by TCRdb on the immunoSEQ multiplex PCR reads, gives a single entry per CDR3 protein. In the table there are roughly 180,000 distinct CDR3 sequences, more than 90% of which are singletons. This entry comes from a study of CD8 T cells in Susac syndrome.

This TCR was recovered from a human donor in good health. What was sequenced was CD4+ T cells from PBMCs. The gene calls are TRBV5-1 and TRBJ2-5; D may be TRBD2 (6 bases). CDR3 in DNA: TGCGCCAGCACCCCGGCCACGGGAGAGGGAGGTACCCAGTACTTC. Amino acids: CASTPATGEGGTQYF.